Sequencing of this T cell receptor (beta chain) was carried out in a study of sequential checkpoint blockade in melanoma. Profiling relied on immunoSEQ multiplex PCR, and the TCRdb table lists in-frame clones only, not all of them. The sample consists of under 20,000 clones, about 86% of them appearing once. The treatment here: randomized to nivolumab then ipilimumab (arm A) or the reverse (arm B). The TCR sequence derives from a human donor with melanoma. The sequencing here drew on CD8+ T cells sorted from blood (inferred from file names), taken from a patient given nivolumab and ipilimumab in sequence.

CDR3 DNA sequence: TGTGCCAGTAGTGCCCCCCTTACTAATCAGCCCCAGCATTTT. It is translated as CASSAPLTNQPQHF. The chain employs TRBV19 and TRBJ1-5, with unresolved D. Trimming pared 5 bases from V and 4 bases from J, leaving 12 bases between. The CDR3 totals 14 residues. Per germline, CDR1 LNHDA and CDR2 SQIVND (reference sequence). The whole variable domain, remainder taken from reference TRBV19 and TRBJ1-5, is DGGITQSPKYLFRKEGQNVTLSCEQNLNHDAMYWYRQDPGQGLRLIYYSQIVNDFQKGDIAEGYSVSREKKESFPLTVTSAQKNPTAFYLCASSAPLTNQPQHFGDGTRLSIL.